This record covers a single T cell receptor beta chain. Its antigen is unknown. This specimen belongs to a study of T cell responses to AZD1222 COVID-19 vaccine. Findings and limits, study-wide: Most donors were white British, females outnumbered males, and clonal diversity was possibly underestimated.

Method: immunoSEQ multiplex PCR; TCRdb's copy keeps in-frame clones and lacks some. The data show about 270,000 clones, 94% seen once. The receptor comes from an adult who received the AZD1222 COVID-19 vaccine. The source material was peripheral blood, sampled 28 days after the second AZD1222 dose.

CDR3 loop: CASSQESGLAGPFYEQYF. The CDR3, as DNA: TGTGCCAGCAGCCAAGAATCGGGACTAGCGGGACCTTTTTACGAGCAGTACTTC. The chain has TRBV4-2 and TRBJ2-7; 13 positions match TRBD2. In germline, CDR1 is LGHNA, CDR2 YNFKEQ. Trimming removed 0 bases from V and 4 bases from J; junction bases left unmatched: 9. This CDR3 has 18 residues.